Ten or more counts support the clone carrying this T cell receptor beta chain. Its antigen is not identified. CDR3 length: 16 residues. Looked up from germline, CDR1 is SGHAT and CDR2 is FQNNGV. The V segment lost 6 bases and the J segment 4 bases; nucleotides outside the gene matches: 11. For TCRbeta, the library was prepared with unique molecular identifiers. A single record per CDR3 protein comes from TCRdb applying MiXCR to the PCR reads. The sample includes 180,000 or so distinct CDR3 sequences, 6.3% of them seen just once. This sample is part of a study of T-cell reconstitution after alpha-beta-depleted transplantation in children. Overall study findings and caveats: Surviving thymic progenitors and recipient T cells were the source of high TCRbeta diversity at day 60 in some patients. Diversity and T-cell counts at one year after transplant derived mostly from new T cells.

The sequence derives from a girl less than two years old with combined immunodeficiency, due to receive a stem cell transplant. The source was PBMCs, collected before TCRalphabeta/CD19-depleted stem cell transplant. The rearrangement joins TRBV11-2 to TRBJ1-2; 10 bases are shared with TRBD1. The CDR3 loop is CASSWGDRGSIYGYTF. CDR3 nucleotide sequence: TGTGCCAGCAGTTGGGGGGACAGGGGTTCAATCTATGGCTACACCTTC.